These 9 T cell receptor beta chains were sequenced from one sample in a study of blood T cells in healthy people across ages (dated by TCRdb to the mid-2010s). The library was obtained by 5' RACE. Sequencing used an Illumina HiSeq 2500. A second PCR of 7 to 11 cycles was performed with a sample-barcoded 5' primer and a J-beta primer mix. The public reads were quality trimmed at Q25 with fastp and then assembled into clones with MiXCR by TCRdb, keeping productive beta chains. Rows with one shared CDR3 protein collapse into an entry with the most common genes and DNA. This sample is represented by 750,000 to 1,000,000 distinct CDR3 sequences; about 28% of them were singletons. Of the sample, about 10% is held by the ten largest clones. The data were also submitted as part of a second study, on T cells of mothers and their children.

The sample taken for sequencing was blood. These receptors were collected from a middle-aged woman in good health.

This chain uses TRBV6-5 with TRBJ2-1; 11 bases align to TRBD2. The germline gives CDR1 MNHEY, CDR2 SVGAGI. The CDR3 has 15 residues. The V gene end was trimmed by 8 bases and the J gene end by 7 bases; junction bases not matched to a gene: 10. CDR3 sequence reads: CASRRGSGGVNEQFF. In DNA form, the CDR3 reads TGTGCCAGCCGCAGGGGTAGCGGGGGGGTAAATGAGCAGTTCTTC.

The chain links TRBV27 to TRBJ2-6, with D perhaps TRBD1 or TRBD2 (6 bases each). Per the germline V gene, CDR1 is MNHEY and CDR2 is SMNVEV (reference sequence). The germline V and J ends were trimmed by 8 bases and 2 bases, with 13 bases remaining between them. The CDR3 runs 15 residues. The CDR3 coding sequence is TGTGCCAGCTTCAAGGGGGGCGCTGGGGCCAACGTCCTGACTTTC. Amino acid sequence: CASFKGGAGANVLTF.

CDR3 residues: CASSRTGSSAETQYF. CDR3 coding DNA: TGTGCCAGCAGTCGAACCGGGAGCTCGGCGGAGACCCAGTACTTC. This chain links TRBV28 with TRBJ2-5, with D maybe TRBD2 (6 bases). There are 15 residues in the CDR3. With 5 bases removed from V and 5 bases from J, the gap between germline ends came to 18 bases. Germline-derived CDR1 and CDR2 are MDHEN and SYDVKM.

In this sample, this clonotype turned up many times. The rearrangement joins TRBV7-2 to TRBJ2-7, with no clear D. Per the germline V gene, CDR1 is SGHTA and CDR2 is FQGNSA. The CDR3 length is 11 residues. V lost 5 bases, J lost 9 bases, and 11 bases lay in between. CDR3 residues: CASSAQLGQYF. CDR3 sequence (DNA): TGTGCCAGCAGCGCGCAATTAGGGCAGTACTTC.

There are a few counts of this clonotype. The rearrangement uses TRBV20-1 and TRBJ2-3; 11 bases match TRBD2. V lost 6 bases to trimming and J lost 8 bases; unmatched junction nucleotides: 10. The germline V gene has CDR1 DFQATT and CDR2 SNEGSKA (reference sequence). The CDR3 covers 14 residues. The CDR3 nucleotides read TGCAGTGCCAACAAGGGTAGCGGGGGGGGTACGCAGTATTTT. The encoded protein is CSANKGSGGGTQYF.

This clonotype was seen more than once but under ten times. The chain couples TRBV9 to TRBJ1-5; D gene unclear. Deletions cut 0 bases from V and 0 bases from J, with 10 bases between. Germline loops: CDR1 SGDLS, CDR2 YYNGEE. The CDR3 contains 16 residues. CDR3 protein: CASSVGPEFSNQPQHF. CDR3 sequence (DNA): TGTGCCAGCAGCGTAGGTCCGGAATTTAGCAATCAGCCCCAGCATTTT.

Points on this clonotype: The junction shows a germline mismatch at one end, possibly a read error. The chain uses TRBV20-1 and TRBJ2-1; D is tentatively TRBD1 or TRBD2 (5 bases each). CDR3 length equals 15 residues. Germline V lookup: CDR1 DFQATT, CDR2 SNEGSKA (reference sequence). CDR3 DNA sequence: TGCAGTGCTAGAGAACCGGGACGCACCTACAATGAGCAGTGCTTC. This sequence encodes CSAREPGRTYNEQCF.

The chain carries TRBV9 and TRBJ1-3; unclear D gene. The V end lost 6 bases, the J end lost 2 bases, and 12 bases lay between the germline ends. The CDR3 runs 14 residues. CDR1 and CDR2 (germline): SGDLS, YYNGEE. DNA for the CDR3: TGTGCCAGCACAGACGCAAGCCCTGGAAACACCATATATTTT. Its translation is CASTDASPGNTIYF. Combining the CDR3 with reference TRBV9 and TRBJ1-3 gives the whole variable domain DSGVTQTPKHLITATGQRVTLRCSPRSGDLSVYWYQQSLDQGLQFLIQYYNGEERAKGNILERFSAQQFPDLHSELNLSSLELGDSALYFCASTDASPGNTIYFGEGSWLTVV.

This clonotype was seen many times. The chain recombines TRBV20-1 with TRBJ2-5; 8 nucleotides line up with TRBD2. Germline lookup yields CDR1 DFQATT and CDR2 SNEGSKA (reference sequence). V gave up 0 bases and J gave up 3 bases; unmatched junction bases: 6. The CDR3 sequence is 15 residues long. Here the CDR3 reads CSAREVAGSKETQYF. Written as DNA, the CDR3 is TGCAGTGCTAGAGAGGTAGCGGGGAGCAAAGAGACCCAGTACTTC.